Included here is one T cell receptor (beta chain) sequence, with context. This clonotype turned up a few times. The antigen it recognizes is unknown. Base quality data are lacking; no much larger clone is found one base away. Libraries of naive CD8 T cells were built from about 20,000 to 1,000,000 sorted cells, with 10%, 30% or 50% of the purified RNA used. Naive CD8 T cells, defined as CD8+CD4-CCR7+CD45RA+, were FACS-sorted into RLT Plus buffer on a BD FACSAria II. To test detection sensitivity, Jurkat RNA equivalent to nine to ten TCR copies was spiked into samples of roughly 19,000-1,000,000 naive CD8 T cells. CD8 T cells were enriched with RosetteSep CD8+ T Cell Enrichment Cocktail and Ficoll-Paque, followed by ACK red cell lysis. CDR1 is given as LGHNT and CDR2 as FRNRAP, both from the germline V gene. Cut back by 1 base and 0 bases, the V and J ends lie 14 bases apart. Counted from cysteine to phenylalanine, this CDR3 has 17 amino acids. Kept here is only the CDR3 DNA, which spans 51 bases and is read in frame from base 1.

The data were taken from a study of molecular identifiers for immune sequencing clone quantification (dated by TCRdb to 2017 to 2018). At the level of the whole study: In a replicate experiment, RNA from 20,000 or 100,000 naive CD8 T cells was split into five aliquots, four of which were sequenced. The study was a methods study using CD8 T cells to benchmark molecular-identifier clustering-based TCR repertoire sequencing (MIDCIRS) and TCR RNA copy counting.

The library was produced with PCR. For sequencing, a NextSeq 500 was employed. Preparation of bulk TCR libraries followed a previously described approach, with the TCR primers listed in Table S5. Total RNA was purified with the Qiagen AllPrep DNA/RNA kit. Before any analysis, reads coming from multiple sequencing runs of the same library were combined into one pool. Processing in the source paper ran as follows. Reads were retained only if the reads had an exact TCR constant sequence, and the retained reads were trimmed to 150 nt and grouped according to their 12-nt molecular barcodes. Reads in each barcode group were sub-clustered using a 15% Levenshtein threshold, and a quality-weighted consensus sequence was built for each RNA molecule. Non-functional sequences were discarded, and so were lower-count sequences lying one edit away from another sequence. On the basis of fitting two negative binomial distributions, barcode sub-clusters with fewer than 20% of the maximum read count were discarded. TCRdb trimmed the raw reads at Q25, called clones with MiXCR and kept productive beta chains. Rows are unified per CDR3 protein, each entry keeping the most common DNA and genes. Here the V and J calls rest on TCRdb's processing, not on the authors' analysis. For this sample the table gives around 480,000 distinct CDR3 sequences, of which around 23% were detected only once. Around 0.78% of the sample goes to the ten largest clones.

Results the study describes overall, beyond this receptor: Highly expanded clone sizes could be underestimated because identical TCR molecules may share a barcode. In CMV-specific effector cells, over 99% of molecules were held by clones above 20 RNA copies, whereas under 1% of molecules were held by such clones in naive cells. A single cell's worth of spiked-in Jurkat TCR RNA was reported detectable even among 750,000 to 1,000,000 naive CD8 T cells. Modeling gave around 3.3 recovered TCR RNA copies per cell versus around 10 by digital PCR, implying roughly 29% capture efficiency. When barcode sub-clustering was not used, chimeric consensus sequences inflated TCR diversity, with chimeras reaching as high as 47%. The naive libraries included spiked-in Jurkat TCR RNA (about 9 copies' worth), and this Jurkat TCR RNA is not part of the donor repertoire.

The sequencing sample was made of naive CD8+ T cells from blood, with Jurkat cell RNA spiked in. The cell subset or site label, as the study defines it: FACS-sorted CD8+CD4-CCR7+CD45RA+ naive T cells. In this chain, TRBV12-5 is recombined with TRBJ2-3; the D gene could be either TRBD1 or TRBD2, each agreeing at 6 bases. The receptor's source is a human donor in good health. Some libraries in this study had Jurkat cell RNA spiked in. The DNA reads TGTGCTAGTGGTTTGGGTACTTGGGGGGCTAGCACAGATACGCAGTATTTT. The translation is CASGLGTWGASTDTQYF.